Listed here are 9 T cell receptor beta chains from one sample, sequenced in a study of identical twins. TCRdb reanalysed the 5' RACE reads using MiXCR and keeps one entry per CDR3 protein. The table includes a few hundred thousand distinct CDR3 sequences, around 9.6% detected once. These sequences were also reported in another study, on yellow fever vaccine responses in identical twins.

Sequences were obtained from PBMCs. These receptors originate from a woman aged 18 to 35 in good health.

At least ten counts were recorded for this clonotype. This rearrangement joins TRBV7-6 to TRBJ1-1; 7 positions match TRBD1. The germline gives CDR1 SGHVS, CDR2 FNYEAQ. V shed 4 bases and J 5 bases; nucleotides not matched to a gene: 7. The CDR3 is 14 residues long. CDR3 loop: CASSSRQGGTEAFF. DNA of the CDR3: TGTGCCAGCAGCTCAAGACAGGGAGGGACTGAAGCTTTCTTT.

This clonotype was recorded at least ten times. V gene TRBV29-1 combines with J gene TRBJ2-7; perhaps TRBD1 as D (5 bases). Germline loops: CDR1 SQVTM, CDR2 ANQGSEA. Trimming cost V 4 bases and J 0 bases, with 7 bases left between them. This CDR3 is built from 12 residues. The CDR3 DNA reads TGCAGCGTTGGACAGTCCTCCTACGAGCAGTACTTC. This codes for CSVGQSSYEQYF.

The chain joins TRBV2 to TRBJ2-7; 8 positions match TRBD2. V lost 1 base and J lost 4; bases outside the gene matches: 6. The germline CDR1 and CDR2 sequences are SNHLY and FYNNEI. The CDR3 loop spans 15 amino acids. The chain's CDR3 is CASSEVRTSRYEQYF. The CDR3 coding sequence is TGTGCCAGCAGTGAAGTTCGGACTAGCAGATACGAGCAGTACTTC.

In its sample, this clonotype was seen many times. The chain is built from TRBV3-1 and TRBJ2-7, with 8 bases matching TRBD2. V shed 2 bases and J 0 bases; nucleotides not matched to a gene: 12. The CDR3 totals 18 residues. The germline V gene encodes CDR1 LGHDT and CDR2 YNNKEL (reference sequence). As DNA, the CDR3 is TGTGCCAGCAGCCAATATTTTCTCGGCGGGGGGAGCTCCTACGAGCAGTACTTC. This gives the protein CASSQYFLGGGSSYEQYF.

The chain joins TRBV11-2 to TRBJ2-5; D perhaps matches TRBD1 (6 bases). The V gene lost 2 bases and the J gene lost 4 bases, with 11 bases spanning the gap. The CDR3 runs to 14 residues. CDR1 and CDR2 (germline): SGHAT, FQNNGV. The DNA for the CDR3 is TGTGCCAGCAGCTTACAGGGGCGGAGAGAGACCCAGTACTTC. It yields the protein CASSLQGRRETQYF.

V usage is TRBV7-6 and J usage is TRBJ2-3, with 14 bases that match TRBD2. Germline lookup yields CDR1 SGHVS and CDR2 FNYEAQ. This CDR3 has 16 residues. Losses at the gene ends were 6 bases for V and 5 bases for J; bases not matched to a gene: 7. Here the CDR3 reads CASSLGTSGSGDTQYF. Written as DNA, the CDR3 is TGTGCCAGCAGTTTGGGGACTAGCGGGAGTGGAGATACGCAGTATTTT.

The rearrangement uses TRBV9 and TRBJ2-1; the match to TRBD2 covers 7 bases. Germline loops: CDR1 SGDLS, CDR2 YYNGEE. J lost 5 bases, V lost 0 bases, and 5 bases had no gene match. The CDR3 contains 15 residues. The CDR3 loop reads CASSVEGGVHNEQFF. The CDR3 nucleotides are TGTGCCAGCAGCGTAGAGGGAGGGGTACACAATGAGCAGTTCTTC.

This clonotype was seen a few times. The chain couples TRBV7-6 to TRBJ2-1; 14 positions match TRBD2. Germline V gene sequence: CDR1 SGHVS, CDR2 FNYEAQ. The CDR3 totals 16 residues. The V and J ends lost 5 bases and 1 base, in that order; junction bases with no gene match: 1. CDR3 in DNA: TGTGCCAGCAGCCGACTAGCGGGAGGGTCCTACAATGAGCAGTTCTTC. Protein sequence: CASSRLAGGSYNEQFF.

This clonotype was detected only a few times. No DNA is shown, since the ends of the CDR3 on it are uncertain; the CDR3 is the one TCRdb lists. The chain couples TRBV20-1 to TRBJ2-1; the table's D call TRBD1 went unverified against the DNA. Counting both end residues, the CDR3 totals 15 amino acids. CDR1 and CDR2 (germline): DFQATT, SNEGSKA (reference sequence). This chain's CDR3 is CSARDLEREYNEQFF.